The sequence of this TCR beta chain was determined in a study of control samples from healthy donors and cancer patients. Data came from immunoSEQ multiplex PCR; TCRdb stores just in-frame clones and leaves some out. The data contain tens of thousands of clones, roughly 89% of them singletons. CDR3 size: 11 residues. Germline-derived CDR1 and CDR2 are SGHRS and YFSETQ. V lost 2 bases to trimming and J lost 4 bases, with 3 bases between them. The V call is TRBV5-1, the J call TRBJ2-5; D is uncertain. The source material was blood. The receptor comes from a young man in good health. The CDR3 reads CASSFGETQYF. CDR3 DNA sequence: TGCGCCAGCAGCTTCGGAGAGACCCAGTACTTC. The full variable domain, in which reference TRBV5-1 and TRBJ2-5 provide the parts outside the CDR3, is KAGVTQTPRYLIKTRGQQVTLSCSPISGHRSVSWYQQTPGQGLQFLFEYFSETQRNKGNFPGRFSGRQFSNSRSEMNVSTLELGDSALYLCASSFGETQYFGPGTRLLVL.